Sequencing of this TCR beta chain was carried out in a study of TIL therapy for anti-PD-1-resistant metastatic lung cancer. Study overall: Median tumor PD-L1 proportion score was under 7.5%. Points from the study as a whole: Many TIL product clones were absent from baseline tumor, suggesting clonal contraction. Compared with baseline intratumoral T cells, expanded TIL cultures were more clonal and less diverse (around 5.7% vs 31%).

The immunoSEQ assay was v3. Each library reached about 2 million read pairs, or roughly 5-6 million at deep level. TCRdb's copy holds only in-frame clones and misses some; the assay was immunoSEQ multiplex PCR. The table has 10,000 to 15,000 clones, about three fifths seen once. Germline CDR1 is LGHNT and CDR2 is FRNRAP. V dropped 5 bases and J dropped 4 bases, with 12 bases sitting between them. There are 14 residues in the CDR3. By proportion, this clone is medium-sized. Its specificity is not known. The time point here: pre-treatment sample, taken before nivolumab and TIL therapy. Most excised metastases sampled were pleural nodules or supraclavicular lymph nodes.

The chain links TRBV12-5 to TRBJ1-5; the D gene is possibly TRBD1 (5 bases). The sample here was tumor tissue, taken at baseline. The sequence came from a person between 25 and 80 years old with non-small cell lung cancer. The CDR3 sequence is CASGRGNGNQPQHF. The DNA for the CDR3 is TGTGCTAGTGGTCGGGGGAACGGGAATCAGCCCCAGCATTTT.